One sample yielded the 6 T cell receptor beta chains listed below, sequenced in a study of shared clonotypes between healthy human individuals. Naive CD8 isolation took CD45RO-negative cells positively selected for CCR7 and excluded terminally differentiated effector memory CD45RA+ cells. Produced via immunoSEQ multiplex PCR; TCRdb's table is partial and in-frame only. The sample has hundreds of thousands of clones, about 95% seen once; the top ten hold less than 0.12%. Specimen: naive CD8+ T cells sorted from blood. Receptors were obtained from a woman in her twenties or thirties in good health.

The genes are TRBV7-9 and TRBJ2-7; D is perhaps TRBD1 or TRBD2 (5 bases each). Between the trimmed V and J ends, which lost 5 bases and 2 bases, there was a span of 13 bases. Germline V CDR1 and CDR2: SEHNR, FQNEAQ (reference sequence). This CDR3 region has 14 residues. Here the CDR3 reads CASSIPGRTYEQYF. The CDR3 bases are TGTGCCAGCAGCATTCCGGGACGGACCTACGAGCAGTACTTC.

The CDR3 region has the DNA TGTGCCTGGAGGGGGACTAGCCGGAGCGAGCAGTACTTC. Encoded protein: CAWRGTSRSEQYF. V usage is TRBV30 and J usage is TRBJ2-5; 9 positions agree with TRBD2. Matching the DNA end better, TRBJ2-7 makes the J call doubtful. Germline CDR1 GTSNPN, CDR2 SVGIG (reference sequence). The CDR3 has 13 amino acids.

The CDR3 bases are TGTGCCAGCGGAGAAATAGCCGGCCCCGTCAGCGCTGAAGCTTTCTTT. This codes for CASGEIAGPVSAEAFF. The chain joins TRBV2 to TRBJ1-1, with D unresolved. The CDR3 spans 16 residues. Trimming left V 8 bases short and J 6 bases short, with 25 bases between. CDR1 is SNHLY, CDR2 FYNNEI, per germline.

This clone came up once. CDR3 loop: CASSLFLDYEQYF. The CDR3 coding sequence is TGTGCCAGCAGTTTATTTTTAGACTACGAGCAGTACTTC. V and J are TRBV27 and TRBJ2-7; the D is unclear. Per the germline V gene, CDR1 is MNHEY and CDR2 is SMNVEV (reference sequence). CDR3 length equals 13 residues. The V gene lost 1 base and the J gene lost 3 bases, with 7 bases spanning the gap.

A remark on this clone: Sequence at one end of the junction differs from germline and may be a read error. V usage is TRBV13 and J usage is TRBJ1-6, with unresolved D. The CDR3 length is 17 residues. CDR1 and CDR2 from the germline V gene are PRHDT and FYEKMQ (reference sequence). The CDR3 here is CASSLGVRFGQNSPLHF. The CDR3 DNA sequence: TGTGCCAGCAGCCTAGGTGTAAGATTTGGGCAAAATTCACCCCTCCACTTT.

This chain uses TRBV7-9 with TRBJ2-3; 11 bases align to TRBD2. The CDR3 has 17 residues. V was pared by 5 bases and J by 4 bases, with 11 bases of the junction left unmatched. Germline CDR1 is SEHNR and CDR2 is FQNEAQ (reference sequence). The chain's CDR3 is CASSKSSGRAGSDTQYF. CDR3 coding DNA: TGTGCCAGCAGCAAAAGTAGCGGGAGGGCCGGTTCAGATACGCAGTATTTT.